This TCR beta chain was captured in a study of cytomegalovirus exposure and HLA in healthy donors. The V gene end was trimmed by 10 bases and the J gene end by 2 bases; junction bases not matched to a gene: 10. The CDR3 totals 14 residues. The germline gives CDR1 SGHNT, CDR2 YYREEE (reference sequence). The study ran its PCR with 60 Vbeta and 13 Jbeta primers. Original data processing: As a later analysis found, there were 82 million or so unique TCR beta chains, of which some 10 million were shared. Produced via immunoSEQ multiplex PCR; TCRdb's table is partial and in-frame only. D and trimming come from the DNA, and the V and J calls and clone size come from that table. The sample contains some 150,000 clones, approximately 84% of which appear only once. Findings and caveats of the study: Judged likely to be a sequencing artifact was a cluster of highly shared sequence variants. Many donors shared some public TCRs, even though most TCR sequences were rare.

As concerns this clone: Its antigen remains unidentified.

The chain joins TRBV5-4 to TRBJ2-7, with 9 bases aligning to TRBD1. Sequenced material: PBMCs. This receptor was obtained from a man younger than 40 in good health and CMV-seropositive. The CDR3 coding sequence is TGTGCCGTGGAAGTTGGGACAGGGCCCTACGAGCAGTACTTC. The encoded protein is CAVEVGTGPYEQYF.